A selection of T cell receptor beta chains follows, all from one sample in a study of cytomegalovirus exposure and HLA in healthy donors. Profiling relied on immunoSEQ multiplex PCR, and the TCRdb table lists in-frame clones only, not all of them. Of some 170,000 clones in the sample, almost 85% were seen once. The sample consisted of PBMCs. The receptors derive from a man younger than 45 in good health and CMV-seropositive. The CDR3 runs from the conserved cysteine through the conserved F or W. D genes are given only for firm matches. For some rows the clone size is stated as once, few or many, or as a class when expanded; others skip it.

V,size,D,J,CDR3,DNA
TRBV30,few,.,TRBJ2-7,CAWSPGTYEQYF,TGTGCCTGGAGTCCGGGGACCTACGAGCAGTACTTC
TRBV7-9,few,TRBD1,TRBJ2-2,CASSLRTGGRVTGELFF,TGTGCCAGCAGCCTCCGAACAGGGGGTCGTGTCACCGGGGAGCTGTTTTTT
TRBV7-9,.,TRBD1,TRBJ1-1,CASSLLRHRGRRTEAFF,TGTGCCAGCAGCTTACTCCGTCACAGGGGGCGACGCACTGAAGCTTTCTTT
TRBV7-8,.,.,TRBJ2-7,CASSRWDTPYEQYF,TGTGCCAGCAGTAGGTGGGACACTCCCTACGAGCAGTACTTC
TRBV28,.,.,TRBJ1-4,CASSAPGHLEKLFF,TGTGCCAGCAGTGCGCCGGGACACTTAGAAAAACTGTTTTTT
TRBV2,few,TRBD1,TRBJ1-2,CASSGETGNGYTF,TGTGCCAGCAGTGGAGAGACAGGGAACGGCTACACCTTC
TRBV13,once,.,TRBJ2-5,CASSFAGLSFEEQYF,TGTGCCAGCAGCTTCGCGGGACTCAGTTTTGAAGAGCAGTACTTC
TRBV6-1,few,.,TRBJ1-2,CASSAPMIWTENYGYTF,TGTGCCAGCAGTGCCCCGATGATCTGGACAGAAAACTATGGCTACACCTTC
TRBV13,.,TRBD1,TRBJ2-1,CASSLRDRDYNEQFF,TGTGCCAGCAGCTTGAGAGACAGGGACTACAATGAGCAGTTCTTC
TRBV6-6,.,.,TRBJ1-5,CASTRGGNQPQHF,TGTGCCAGCACACGCGGGGGCAATCAGCCCCAGCATTTT
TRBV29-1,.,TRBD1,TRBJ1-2,CSVATGVDAGYTF,TGCAGCGTGGCAACAGGGGTTGATGCTGGCTACACCTTC
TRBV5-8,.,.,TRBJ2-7,CASSLEADLLREQYF,TGTGCCAGCAGCTTAGAAGCCGATCTCCTACGCGAGCAGTACTTC
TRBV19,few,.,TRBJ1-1,CASSGQKMNTEAFF,TGTGCCAGTAGCGGACAGAAGATGAACACTGAAGCTTTCTTT
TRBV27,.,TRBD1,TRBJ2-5,CASSSGTGYQETQYF,TGTGCCAGCAGTTCTGGGACAGGATACCAAGAGACCCAGTACTTC
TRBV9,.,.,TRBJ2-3,CASSVASGYTDTQYF,TGTGCCAGCAGCGTCGCAAGCGGATACACAGATACGCAGTATTTT
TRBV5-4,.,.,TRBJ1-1,CASSSRAGNTEAFF,TGTGCCAGCAGCTCCAGGGCTGGGAACACTGAAGCTTTCTTT
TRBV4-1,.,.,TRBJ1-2,CASSQALVRRDYGYTF,TGCGCCAGCAGCCAAGCCCTGGTCCGCCGGGACTATGGCTACACCTTC
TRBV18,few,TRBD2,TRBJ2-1,CASSPSGEINEQFF,TGTGCCAGCTCACCTAGCGGGGAGATCAATGAGCAGTTCTTC
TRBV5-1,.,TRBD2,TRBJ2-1,CASSLEVAGPWDEQFF,TGCGCCAGCAGCTTGGAGGTAGCGGGACCCTGGGATGAGCAGTTCTTC
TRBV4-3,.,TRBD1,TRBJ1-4,CASSLDRGEGEKLFF,TGCGCCAGCAGCCTTGACAGGGGTGAGGGTGAAAAACTGTTTTTT
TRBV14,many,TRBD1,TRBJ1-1,CASSHLTGGDTEAFF,TGTGCCAGCAGCCATTTGACAGGGGGTGACACTGAAGCTTTCTTT
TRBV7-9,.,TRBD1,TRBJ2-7,CASSHRDRASYEQYF,TGTGCCAGCAGCCACCGGGACAGAGCCTCCTACGAGCAGTACTTC
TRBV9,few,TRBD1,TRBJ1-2,CASGPRTGEAGGYTF,TGTGCCAGCGGCCCTAGGACAGGGGAGGCGGGCGGCTACACCTTC
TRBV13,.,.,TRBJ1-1,CASSLVAGRYTEAFF,TGTGCCAGCAGCTTAGTAGCAGGGAGGTACACTGAAGCTTTCTTT
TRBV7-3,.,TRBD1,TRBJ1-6,CASSLMGTGNSPLHF,TGTGCCAGCAGCTTAATGGGGACAGGAAATTCACCCCTCCACTTT
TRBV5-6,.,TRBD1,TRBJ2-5,CASSFYGTVQETQYF,TGTGCCAGCAGTTTTTATGGGACAGTACAAGAGACCCAGTACTTC
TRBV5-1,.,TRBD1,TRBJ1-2,CASRGQVSNYGYTF,TGCGCCAGCAGGGGACAGGTTTCTAACTATGGCTACACCTTC
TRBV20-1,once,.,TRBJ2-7,CSAQGYEQYF,TGCAGTGCCCAGGGATACGAGCAGTACTTC
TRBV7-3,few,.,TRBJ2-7,CASSLMGGNSHEQYF,TGTGCCAGCAGCCTAATGGGGGGAAATTCCCACGAGCAGTACTTC
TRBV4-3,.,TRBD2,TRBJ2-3,CASSQETGGGTDTQYF,TGCGCCAGCAGCCAAGAAACCGGGGGGGGCACAGATACGCAGTATTTT
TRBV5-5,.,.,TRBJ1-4,CASSLEGQAGEKLFF,TGTGCCAGCAGCTTGGAGGGGCAGGCCGGTGAAAAACTGTTTTTT
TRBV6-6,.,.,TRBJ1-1,CASSPFLTGNTEAFF,TGTGCCAGCAGTCCTTTCCTGACAGGGAACACTGAAGCTTTCTTT